This T cell receptor beta chain came from a study of T cell repertoires in aging, cancer and after chemotherapy. Deletions cut 0 bases from V and 0 bases from J, with 3 bases between. CDR3 length: 13 residues. CDR1 GTSNPN and CDR2 SVGIG come from the germline V gene (reference sequence). A mixed TRB-A/B primer pool amplified rearranged TRB by multiplex touch-down PCR. TCRdb used MiXCR to reprocess the multiplex PCR reads, holding one entry per CDR3 protein. The table includes about 5,200 distinct CDR3 sequences, approximately 28% detected once. Peripheral blood genomic DNA, not sorted cells or RNA, was the template. By sample share, this clonotype is medium-sized.

Sequencing used blood. The chain couples TRBV30 to TRBJ1-5; D unresolved. This receptor was obtained from a human donor in good health. The CDR3 spells CAWSVGSNQPQHF. The CDR3, as DNA: TGTGCCTGGAGTGTTGGTAGCAATCAGCCCCAGCATTTT.